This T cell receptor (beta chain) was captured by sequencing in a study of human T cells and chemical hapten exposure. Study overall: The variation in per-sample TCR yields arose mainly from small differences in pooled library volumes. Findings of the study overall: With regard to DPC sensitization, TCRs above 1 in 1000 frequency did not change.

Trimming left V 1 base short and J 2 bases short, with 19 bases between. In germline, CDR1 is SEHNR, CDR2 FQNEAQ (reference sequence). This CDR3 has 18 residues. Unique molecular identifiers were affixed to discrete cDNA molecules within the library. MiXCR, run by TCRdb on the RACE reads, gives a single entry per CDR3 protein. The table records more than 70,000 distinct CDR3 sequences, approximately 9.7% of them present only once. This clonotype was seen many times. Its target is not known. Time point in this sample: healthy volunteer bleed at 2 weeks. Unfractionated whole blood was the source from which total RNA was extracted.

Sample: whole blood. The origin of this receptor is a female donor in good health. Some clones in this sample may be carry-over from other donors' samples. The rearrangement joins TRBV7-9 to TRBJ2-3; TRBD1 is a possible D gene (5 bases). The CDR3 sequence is CASSLDVQENGYTDTQYF. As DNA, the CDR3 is TGTGCCAGCAGCTTAGATGTACAGGAGAATGGTTACACAGATACGCAGTATTTT.